This T cell receptor (beta chain) was recovered during a study of long-term antiretroviral therapy in people with HIV. Version v3.0 of the immunoSEQ assay was performed at survey level. The assay was immunoSEQ multiplex PCR, and TCRdb's table has in-frame clones only and misses some. In the table there are under 45,000 clones, 80% to 85% of which are singletons. Germline CDR1 is LNHDA and CDR2 is SQIVND (reference sequence). V lost 7 bases and J lost 2; bases outside the gene matches: 0. The CDR3 has 12 residues. Specimen: unsorted PBMCs, collected 1 year after starting antiretroviral therapy. This sequence originates from a man aged 18-30 years with HIV. The chain recombines TRBV19 with TRBJ1-1; 8 bases agree with TRBD1. This CDR3 reads CASTGGNTEAFF. The CDR3 nucleotides read TGTGCCAGTACAGGGGGCAACACTGAAGCTTTCTTT.